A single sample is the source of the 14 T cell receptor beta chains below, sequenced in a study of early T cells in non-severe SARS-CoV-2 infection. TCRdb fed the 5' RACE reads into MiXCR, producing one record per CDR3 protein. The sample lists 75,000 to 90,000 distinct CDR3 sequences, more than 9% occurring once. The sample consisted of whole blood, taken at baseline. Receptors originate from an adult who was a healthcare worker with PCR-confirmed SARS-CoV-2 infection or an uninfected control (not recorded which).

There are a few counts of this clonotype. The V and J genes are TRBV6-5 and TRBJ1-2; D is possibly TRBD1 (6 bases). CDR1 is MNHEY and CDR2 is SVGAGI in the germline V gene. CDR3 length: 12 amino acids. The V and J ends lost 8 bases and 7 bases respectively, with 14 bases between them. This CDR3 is CASLGAEGGYTF. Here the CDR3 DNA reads TGTGCCAGCCTGGGGGCGGAGGGTGGCTACACCTTC.

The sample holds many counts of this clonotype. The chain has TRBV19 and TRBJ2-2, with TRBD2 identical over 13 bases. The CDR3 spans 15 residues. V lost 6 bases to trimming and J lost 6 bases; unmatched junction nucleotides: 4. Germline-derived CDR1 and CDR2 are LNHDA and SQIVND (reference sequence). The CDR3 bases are TGTGCCAGTAGCGGACTAGCGGGAGTGCCCGGGGAGCTGTTTTTT. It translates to CASSGLAGVPGELFF.

The CDR3 nucleotides are TGTGCCAGCAGGGGTGGACAGAGTCGGACAGATACGCAGTATTTT. Its protein product is CASRGGQSRTDTQYF. The chain couples TRBV6-1 to TRBJ2-3; weak D call: TRBD1 (6 bases). The germline CDR1 and CDR2 sequences are MNHNS and SASEGT. Trimming pared 6 bases from V and 3 bases from J, leaving 16 bases between. This CDR3 is 15 amino acids long.

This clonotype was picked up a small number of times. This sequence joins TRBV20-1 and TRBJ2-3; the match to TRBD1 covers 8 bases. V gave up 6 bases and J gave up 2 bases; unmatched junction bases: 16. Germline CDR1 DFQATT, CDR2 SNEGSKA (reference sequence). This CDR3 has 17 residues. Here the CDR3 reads CSAEKRTGLPFTDTQYF. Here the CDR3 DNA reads TGCAGTGCAGAGAAACGGACAGGGTTACCTTTCACAGATACGCAGTATTTT.

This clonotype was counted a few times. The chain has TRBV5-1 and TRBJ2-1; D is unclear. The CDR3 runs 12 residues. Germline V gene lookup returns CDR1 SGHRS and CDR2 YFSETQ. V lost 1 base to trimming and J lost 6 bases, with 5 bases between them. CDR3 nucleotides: TGCGCCAGCAGCTTGAAGCGCAATGAGCAGTTCTTC. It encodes CASSLKRNEQFF.

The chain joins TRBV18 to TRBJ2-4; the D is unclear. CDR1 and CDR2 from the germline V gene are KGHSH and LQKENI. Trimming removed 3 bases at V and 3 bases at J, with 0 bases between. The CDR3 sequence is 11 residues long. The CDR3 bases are TGTGCCAGCTCACCCAAAAACATTCAGTACTTC. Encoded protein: CASSPKNIQYF.

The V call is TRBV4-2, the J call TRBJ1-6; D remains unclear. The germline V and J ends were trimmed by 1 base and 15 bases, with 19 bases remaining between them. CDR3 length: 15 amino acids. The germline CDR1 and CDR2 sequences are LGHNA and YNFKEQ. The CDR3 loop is CASSQVEPVGGRLHF. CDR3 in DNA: TGTGCCAGCAGCCAAGTCGAGCCAGTTGGAGGTCGCCTCCACTTT.

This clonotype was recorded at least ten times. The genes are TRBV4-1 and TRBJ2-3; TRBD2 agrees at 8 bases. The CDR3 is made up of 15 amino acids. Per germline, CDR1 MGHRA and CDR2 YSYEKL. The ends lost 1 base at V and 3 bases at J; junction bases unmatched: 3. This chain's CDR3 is CASSQGVAGTDTQYF. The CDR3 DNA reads TGCGCCAGCAGCCAAGGAGTAGCGGGGACAGATACGCAGTATTTT.

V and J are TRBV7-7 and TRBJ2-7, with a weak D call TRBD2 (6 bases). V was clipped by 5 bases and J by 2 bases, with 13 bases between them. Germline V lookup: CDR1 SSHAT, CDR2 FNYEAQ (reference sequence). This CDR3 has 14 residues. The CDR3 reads CASSAGAGPYEQYF. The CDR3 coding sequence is TGTGCCAGCAGCGCCGGGGCGGGGCCCTACGAGCAGTACTTC.

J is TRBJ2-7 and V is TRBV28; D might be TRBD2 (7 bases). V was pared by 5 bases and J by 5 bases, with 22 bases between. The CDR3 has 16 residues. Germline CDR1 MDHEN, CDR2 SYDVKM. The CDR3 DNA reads TGTGCCAGCAGTCGCCCCCAGGGGAGCGGGAACCACGAGCAGTACTTC. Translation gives CASSRPQGSGNHEQYF.

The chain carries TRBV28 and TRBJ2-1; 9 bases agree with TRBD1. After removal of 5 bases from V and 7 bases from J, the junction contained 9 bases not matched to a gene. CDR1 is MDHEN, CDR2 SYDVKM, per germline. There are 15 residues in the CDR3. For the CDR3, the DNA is TGTGCCAGCAGTCCCCAGACAGGGGGGAGGAATGAGCAGTTCTTC. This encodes CASSPQTGGRNEQFF.

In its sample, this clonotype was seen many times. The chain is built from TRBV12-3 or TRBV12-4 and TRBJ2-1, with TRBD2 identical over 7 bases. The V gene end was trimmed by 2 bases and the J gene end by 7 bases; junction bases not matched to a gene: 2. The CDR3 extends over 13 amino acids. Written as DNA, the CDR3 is TGTGCCAGCAGTTTAATGGGAGGGAATGAGCAGTTCTTC. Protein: CASSLMGGNEQFF.

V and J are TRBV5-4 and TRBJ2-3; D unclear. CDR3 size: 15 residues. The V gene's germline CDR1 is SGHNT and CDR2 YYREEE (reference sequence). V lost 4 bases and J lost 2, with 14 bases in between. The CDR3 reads CASSQAGPYTDTQYF. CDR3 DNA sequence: TGTGCCAGCAGCCAAGCAGGACCTTACACAGATACGCAGTATTTT.

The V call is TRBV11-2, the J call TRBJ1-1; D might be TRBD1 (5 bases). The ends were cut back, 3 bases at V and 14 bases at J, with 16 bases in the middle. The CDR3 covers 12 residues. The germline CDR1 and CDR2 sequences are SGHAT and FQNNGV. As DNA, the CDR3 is TGTGCCAGCAGCTTGTTCGGGACTGCGGACTTCTTT. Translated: CASSLFGTADFF.